This T cell receptor (beta chain) was found in a study of early T cells in non-severe SARS-CoV-2 infection. Study background: Sequenced bulk RNA came from whole blood that was unsorted, and chains were unpaired. Study observations and caveats: Private and CD4 specificities were missed by VDJdb matching, which favored anti-spike CD8 responses.

The length of the CDR3 is 13 residues. Germline lookup yields CDR1 SSHAT and CDR2 FNYEAQ (reference sequence). Individual cDNA molecules carried attached unique molecular identifiers. TCRdb re-analysed the 5' RACE reads in MiXCR, keeping a single row per CDR3 protein. This sample yields about 33,000 distinct CDR3 sequences, of which around 7% are seen a single time; roughly 4.1% belongs to the top ten. There are many counts of this clonotype. Antigen: not known. One junction end does not reproduce the germline sequence, and a read error may be involved. This rearrangement joins TRBV7-7 to TRBJ2-5, with D perhaps matching TRBD1 (6 bases). What was sequenced was whole blood. The TCR sequence derives from an adult who was a healthcare worker with PCR-confirmed SARS-CoV-2 infection or an uninfected control (not recorded which). In nucleotides, the CDR3 is TGTGCTAGCAGCTCACAGGGCCCAGAGACCCAGTACTTC. Its translation is CASSSQGPETQYF.